Each of the 17 T cell receptor beta chains below was sequenced from the same sample in a study of blood T cells in healthy people across ages. Next came a second PCR, run for about 7 to 11 cycles, which used a sample-barcoded 5' primer along with a J-beta primer mix. TCRdb redid the calling of the 5' RACE reads with MiXCR, one entry per CDR3 protein. The table shows some 780,000 distinct CDR3 sequences, with roughly 56% occurring only once. The sequenced material came from blood. The receptors stem from a man aged 40-50 years in good health.

V is TRBV20-1 and J is TRBJ2-1; D ambiguous. This CDR3 is 15 amino acids long. V was pared by 3 bases and J by 5 bases, with 17 bases between. Looked up from germline, CDR1 is DFQATT and CDR2 is SNEGSKA (reference sequence). The CDR3 region is CSASRSGQDHNEQFF. For the CDR3, the DNA is TGCAGTGCTAGTCGTTCCGGGCAGGATCACAATGAGCAGTTCTTC.

The rearrangement joins TRBV11-3 to TRBJ2-3; possible D gene TRBD2, 5 bases. Trimming pared 5 bases from V and 4 bases from J, leaving 19 bases between. The V gene's germline CDR1 is SGHNT and CDR2 YENEEA. CDR3 size: 16 residues. CDR3 sequence: CASSLFGSTGADTQYF. Written as DNA, the CDR3 is TGTGCCAGCAGCCTCTTTGGGAGTACGGGTGCAGATACGCAGTATTTT.

The chain couples TRBV27 to TRBJ2-2, with D possibly TRBD1 on 6 matching bases. Looked up from germline, CDR1 is MNHEY and CDR2 is SMNVEV (reference sequence). The CDR3 is 15 amino acids. V was trimmed by 5 bases and J by 0 bases, leaving 10 bases between them. CDR3 bases: TGTGCCAGCAGTGACAGGCCTGCGAACACCGGGGAGCTGTTTTTT. It yields the protein CASSDRPANTGELFF.

V usage is TRBV11-2 and J usage is TRBJ2-5; 12 positions match TRBD2. Germline lookup yields CDR1 SGHAT and CDR2 FQNNGV. The CDR3 runs 16 residues. Losses at the gene ends were 5 bases for V and 5 bases for J; bases not matched to a gene: 9. The CDR3 loop is CASSTGLAGYRETQYF. CDR3 nucleotide sequence: TGTGCCAGCAGCACGGGACTAGCGGGTTATAGGGAGACCCAGTACTTC.

For the CDR3, the DNA is TGTGCCAGCAGCCCCCCCGGGACTAGCGTTCCGGGGCAACGGGGGAATGAGCAGTACTTC. Amino acid sequence: CASSPPGTSVPGQRGNEQYF. The chain has TRBV11-1 and TRBJ2-1; 10 bases are a match to TRBD2. The J call may not be correct, given that the DNA end is closer to TRBJ2-7. Germline lookup yields CDR1 SGHAT and CDR2 FQDESV (reference sequence). The length of the CDR3 is 20 residues.

This clonotype was found a few times. This sequence joins TRBV28 and TRBJ2-1; D gene ambiguous. V lost 0 bases to trimming and J lost 5 bases, with 2 bases between them. CDR3 length: 12 residues. CDR1 and CDR2 from the germline V gene are MDHEN and SYDVKM. The DNA of the CDR3 is TGTGCCAGCAGTTTATGGAACAATGAGCAGTTCTTC. This encodes CASSLWNNEQFF.

The chain is built from TRBV28 and TRBJ2-7; possible D gene TRBD2, 5 bases. V was cut by 4 bases and J by 0 bases, with 10 bases left in between. CDR3 length: 14 amino acids. Germline values: CDR1 MDHEN, CDR2 SYDVKM. The CDR3 DNA reads TGTGCCAGCAGTTCTAACCGGGACTCCTACGAGCAGTACTTC. Translation: CASSSNRDSYEQYF.

The rearrangement links TRBV6-1 to TRBJ2-5, with TRBD2 identical over 7 bases. The CDR3 is 16 residues long. Germline lookup yields CDR1 MNHNS and CDR2 SASEGT. V trimming: 0 bases; J trimming: 5 bases; junction bases outside the gene matches: 9. CDR3 amino acids: CASSEAVGGGSETQYF. The CDR3 DNA follows: TGTGCCAGCAGTGAAGCCGTTGGGGGGGGGTCGGAGACCCAGTACTTC.

CDR3 nucleotide sequence: TGTGCCAGCAGCGTAGCCCTCCCACGGGCTAGCTCCTACAATGAGCAGTTCTTC. It encodes CASSVALPRASSYNEQFF. The chain is built from TRBV9 and TRBJ2-1, with unresolved D. Germline CDR1 and CDR2: SGDLS and YYNGEE. V lost 0 bases and J 0 bases, leaving 16 bases between the germline ends. The CDR3 is made up of 18 amino acids. The full variable domain, completed using reference TRBV9 and TRBJ2-1, is DSGVTQTPKHLITATGQRVTLRCSPRSGDLSVYWYQQSLDQGLQFLIQYYNGEERAKGNILERFSAQQFPDLHSELNLSSLELGDSALYFCASSVALPRASSYNEQFFGPGTRLTVL.

The genes are TRBV25-1 and TRBJ1-4; 8 bases agree with TRBD1. Losses at the gene ends were 8 bases for V and 6 bases for J; bases not matched to a gene: 14. Per the germline V gene, CDR1 is MGHDK and CDR2 is SYGVNS. This CDR3 is 16 amino acids long. CDR3 DNA sequence: TGTGCCAGCTCTATCTACCGTCCGACAGGGGATGAAAAACTGTTTTTT. This translates into CASSIYRPTGDEKLFF. Together with reference TRBV25-1 and TRBJ1-4, the CDR3 gives the full variable domain: EADIYQTPRYLVIGTGKKITLECSQTMGHDKMYWYQQDPGMELHLIHYSYGVNSTEKGDLSSESTVSRIRTEHFPLTLESARPSHTSQYLCASSIYRPTGDEKLFFGSGTQLSVL.

V usage is TRBV12-3 or TRBV12-4 and J usage is TRBJ2-5; 12 nucleotides align to TRBD2. The CDR3 length is 18 residues. Losses at the gene ends were 6 bases for V and 0 bases for J; bases not matched to a gene: 11. Written as DNA, the CDR3 is TGTGCCAGCAGCTTCGGGACTAGCGGGCGATTACACCAAGAGACCCAGTACTTC. Translation gives CASSFGTSGRLHQETQYF.

The chain carries TRBV6-2 or TRBV6-3 and TRBJ1-5; D gene unclear. Per the germline V gene, CDR1 is MNHEY and CDR2 is SVGEGT. CDR3 size: 13 residues. The V end lost 6 bases, the J end lost 2 bases, and 8 bases lay between the germline ends. The CDR3 sequence is CASREVRNQPQHF. In DNA form, the CDR3 reads TGTGCCAGCAGGGAGGTCCGCAATCAGCCCCAGCATTTT.

The chain couples TRBV7-3 to TRBJ1-1; weak D call: TRBD1 (5 bases). Germline CDR1 SGHTA, CDR2 FQGTGA. The V gene lost 2 bases and the J gene lost 8 bases, with 12 bases spanning the gap. The CDR3 extends over 13 amino acids. The CDR3 bases are TGTGCCAGCAGCTTATTTGGGGGGGTCGAAGCTTTCTTT. Protein product: CASSLFGGVEAFF.

This clonotype was picked up one time. The rearrangement joins TRBV7-8 to TRBJ2-5; TRBD2 is a possible D gene (6 bases). The ends were cut back, 2 bases at V and 5 bases at J, with 15 bases in the middle. This CDR3 region has 15 residues. Germline loops: CDR1 SGHVS, CDR2 FQNEAQ. CDR3 sequence reads: CASSLSSGAAETQYF. DNA of the CDR3: TGTGCCAGCAGCTTATCCTCGGGAGCAGCGGAGACCCAGTACTTC.

The genes are TRBV27 and TRBJ2-1; D may match TRBD1 or TRBD2 (6 bases each). This CDR3 contains 14 residues. Trimming pared 5 bases from V and 15 bases from J, leaving 23 bases between. CDR1 is MNHEY, CDR2 SMNVEV, per germline (reference sequence). The chain's CDR3 is CASSPGAARRGMFF. The CDR3 nucleotides are TGTGCCAGCAGTCCGGGGGCAGCCAGGCGGGGCATGTTCTTC.

This rearrangement joins TRBV29-1 to TRBJ2-5; the D is unclear. Germline CDR1 is SQVTM and CDR2 is ANQGSEA. Trimming shortened V by 1 base and J by 11 bases, and 17 bases separated the two germline ends. The CDR3 runs 13 residues. DNA for the CDR3: TGCAGCGTTGAAGCTCGACCCCAAGGTGAGCAGTACTTC. Protein sequence: CSVEARPQGEQYF.

This clonotype has only a few counts. The rearrangement joins TRBV24-1 to TRBJ2-3, with 7 positions matching TRBD1. The germline V gene has CDR1 KGHDR and CDR2 SFDVKD. The CDR3 covers 15 residues. Unmatched junction bases numbered 7, after V lost 3 bases and J lost 5 bases. In DNA, the CDR3 is TGTGCCACCAGTGATGCGACAGGGATGATAGATACGCAGTATTTT. Translation gives CATSDATGMIDTQYF.